This T cell receptor (beta chain) was documented in a study of cytomegalovirus exposure and HLA in healthy donors (TCRdb year 2017). With regard to the full study: An earlier analysis of about 530 of the donors reported approximately 300 Gb of sequence data and roughly 120 million unique TCR beta sequences obtained from around 170 million T cells. An early release covering 550 to 650 HLA-typed donors comprised approximately 290 gigabases of sequencing data and roughly 86 million unique TCR sequences. Of the roughly 390 genotyped donors, about 84% fell in the genetic ancestry cluster associated with self-reported Caucasian donors. The study aimed to test whether cataloging public T cell receptors could reveal signatures of past pathogen exposure. The study profiled the T cell repertoires of around 700 subjects by immunosequencing and related them to cytomegalovirus serostatus. Besides the first cohort of roughly 700 subjects, a separate validation cohort made up of 120 different subjects was used. To predict cytomegalovirus infection status, the study brought together high-throughput TCR immunosequencing, statistical association of individual TCRs with disease status, and machine learning. To study patterns of TCR occurrence, a later analysis re-analyzed previously published TCR beta repertoires from several hundred donors and added high-resolution HLA genotyping. In the later analysis, no new phenotypic data were used to find candidate immune exposures; instead, reliance was placed on TCR beta sequences and their occurrence across donors. An earlier analysis of approximately 580 of the donors used high-throughput TCR beta sequencing to judge whether each TCR beta V gene segment behaved as functional or pseudogenic. Donor age, sex, ethnicity and CMV serostatus were compiled alongside the repertoire data. Genome-wide SNP genotypes for about three fifths of the roughly 670 donors were used in a later genetic analysis, which treated that subset as a discovery cohort. All discovery cohort repertoires had been generated on a single sequencing platform. Class I and class II HLA loci were covered by the typing at four-digit resolution. Typing coverage differed by locus: A, B, C, DRB1 and DQB1 were typed in about 629-640 donors, DQA1 in 500 to 550, DPA1 in 600 to 610, and DPB1 in 400 to 480. Roughly 5 DR-DQ haplotypes were treated as single units for association and clustering because of strong linkage in the cohort. Among about 410 genotyped donors of the cohort, an average of roughly 230,000 unique TCR beta nucleotide sequences was sequenced per donor, of which approximately 19% were non-productive.

As to this clone: What this receptor recognizes is not known. No base-level quality is on record; no much larger clone is a single base apart.

Counted from cysteine to phenylalanine, this CDR3 has 18 amino acids. CDR3 DNA is the only sequence kept; it has 54 bases, read in frame from the first base. Relative to germline, V is 1 base shorter and J is 2 bases shorter, with 20 bases between their ends. CDR1 is given as SGHAT and CDR2 as FQNNGV, both from the germline V gene. Library preparation used the immunoSEQ multiplex PCR assay. A mixture of 60 forward primers for TCR Vbeta segments and 13 reverse primers for TCR Jbeta segments was used in the multiplex PCR. A multiplex PCR assay on genomic DNA amplified the CDR3 region of rearranged TCR beta genes. The amplified TCR beta libraries were sequenced on the Illumina HiSeq System as 87-base-pair reads. The source study handled its data this way. A later analysis counted tens of millions of unique TCR beta chains across the 666 repertoires, and around 9.9 million of these chains were shared by at least two donors. A nearest-neighbor algorithm error-corrected the raw reads and collapsed the reads into unique sequences, merging closely related sequences to remove PCR and sequencing errors. V, D and J gene segments were assigned by aligning CDR3 sequences to IMGT reference sequences. For a sequence to be retained, a match of at least six nucleotides was required to both a V gene segment and a J gene segment. Rearrangements were called productive when the CDR3 lacked stop codons and stayed in frame with V and J; all others were non-productive. Following IMGT convention, CDR3 was defined as the stretch from the second conserved V-encoded cysteine up to the conserved J-encoded phenylalanine. Sequences without an unambiguous match to a single V gene segment were excluded from the earlier analysis of about 600 of the donors. An earlier analysis of a few hundred of the donors called V segments functional above 56.7% productive rearrangements and segregating when the between-donor standard deviation exceeded 5%. A statistical classification framework was built for diagnosing cytomegalovirus status from the catalog of TCR beta chain sequences. In a later analysis, TCR nucleotide sequences were compared against IMGT/GENE-DB human TR gene sequences so that V and J genes could be assigned. The TCRdist pipeline was used in a later analysis to assign CDR3 sequences and most-parsimonious VDJ recombination scenarios. In a later analysis, each TCR beta chain was defined by its CDR3 amino acid sequence together with its V-gene family, and reads without a unique V-gene family were excluded. A later analysis removed 550 to 700 highly shared, low-generation-probability nucleotide sequences to deal with suspected cross-contamination and a sequencing artifact. A later analysis calculated a clonal expansion index for each public chain from normalized within-repertoire ranks of inferred template counts. Generation probabilities in a later analysis came from a VDJ recombination model fitted to out-of-frame rearrangements, and those results were checked against IGoR. Hypergeometric tests were used in a later analysis to score TCR-TCR, TCR-HLA and TCR-CMV co-occurrence, with a repertoire-size bias correction applied to the TCR pairs. To estimate false discovery rates, a later analysis permuted the HLA or CMV assignments 20 times. In a later analysis, co-occurring TCRs were grouped with DBSCAN, and TCRdist sequence similarity was added when clustering was performed within HLA-allele-positive subsets. For co-occurrence clustering, repertoires with fewer than 30,000 or more than 120,000 public chains were excluded, along with four to six repertoires with anomalous nucleotide sharing. TCRdb re-hosts the immuneACCESS table, in-frame sequences only. Its copies lack some clones; in the studies checked, an unresolved V gene accounts for under half of them, and the cause for the rest is not known. The V and J calls and clone size come from that table; D and trimming were worked out from the DNA. The sample table shows about 120,000 clones, and 63% are seen once. Of the sample, 9% to 10% falls within the top ten clones.

The cohort consisted of more than 650 healthy bone marrow donors. At the time of sampling, all cohort members were nominally healthy, though unrecorded immune exposures were likely present. The donor was CMV seropositive and belonged to the group of 270 or so seropositive cohort members. A peripheral blood sample was provided by each donor, and peripheral blood mononuclear cells were used for TCR beta sequencing. Genomic DNA was extracted from the blood cell samples with the Qiagen DNeasy Blood Extraction Kit. Overall results and qualifications from the work: Because counts were too low, about 18 rarely observed V segments, including chromosome 9 orphons, were excluded from the earlier analysis of several hundred of the donors. In a later analysis, several top co-occurrence clusters were reported to appear linked to parvovirus B19, influenza, CMV and Epstein-Barr virus. The classifier was reported to diagnose cytomegalovirus status with high specificity and sensitivity in both the original and validation cohorts. A group of highly shared sequence variants was considered likely to be a technical artifact of the sequencing pipeline. HLA typing was unavailable for some donors at each locus, so association tests used only the typed subset. When HLA alleles, especially DR and DQ, strongly co-occurred, attributing TCR associations to individual alleles was difficult. Only TCR beta chains were sequenced in this cohort, and the absence of alpha or paired-chain data limited detectable features. In the study, about 150 TCR beta chains were listed as associated with cytomegalovirus. Immune exposure information for the cohort was limited to CMV serostatus. Specific HLA alleles were associated with over 15,000 TCR beta sequences at a false discovery rate of 0.05 in a later analysis. A further reported finding was that TCR beta sequences accurately predicted the HLA-A and HLA-B alleles for most subjects in the first cohort. In a later analysis, HLA-associated TCR beta chains showed more clonal expansion and lower generation probabilities than non-associated chains that were equally common. While some public TCRs were present in many individuals, most TCR sequences turned up only very rarely across donors. In a later analysis, the rate of TCR association differed among HLA loci, with DRB1 alleles having the most associated TCRs and HLA-C alleles having the fewest. Some IMGT-functional V segments, including TRBV6-2 and TRBV6-3, could not be told apart with the 87-base-pair reads, so those segments were excluded. The presence/absence analyses assumed that sequencing depth was roughly uniform across donors, and that assumption may not be true. A few of the identified cytomegalovirus-associated TCR beta chains were confirmed in vitro to be specific for cytomegalovirus antigens. Linkage disequilibrium might explain the correlated functional status among segregating V segments, but an unknown experimental factor could not be excluded. The authors suggested that the approach could potentially be extended to other disease states and immunological phenotypes. An earlier analysis of 587 of the donors showed that most TCR beta V segments appeared in productive rearrangements either about 87% or about 30% of the time, which broadly matched IMGT annotations. According to a later analysis, most CMV-associated TCR beta chains appeared to be HLA-restricted, and the HLA associations seemed to be driven largely by CMV exposure. A later genetic analysis associated a missense DCLRE1C variant with V-gene and J-gene trimming of TCR beta chains, and an independent cohort replicated the association. Compared with the 666-donor mean, donors in an Asian-associated ancestry cluster had fewer N-insertions in productive TCRs, according to a later genetic analysis.

The chain couples TRBV11-2 to TRBJ2-5; the D gene is perhaps TRBD2, from 5 matching bases. The sequencing sample was made of PBMCs. The receptor was derived from a man between 35 and 55 years old in good health and CMV-seropositive. In nucleotides, the sequence is TGTGCCAGCAGCTTAGTTCTTTCGGGGTTGGCACTTCAAGAGACCCAGTACTTC. This is translated as CASSLVLSGLALQETQYF.